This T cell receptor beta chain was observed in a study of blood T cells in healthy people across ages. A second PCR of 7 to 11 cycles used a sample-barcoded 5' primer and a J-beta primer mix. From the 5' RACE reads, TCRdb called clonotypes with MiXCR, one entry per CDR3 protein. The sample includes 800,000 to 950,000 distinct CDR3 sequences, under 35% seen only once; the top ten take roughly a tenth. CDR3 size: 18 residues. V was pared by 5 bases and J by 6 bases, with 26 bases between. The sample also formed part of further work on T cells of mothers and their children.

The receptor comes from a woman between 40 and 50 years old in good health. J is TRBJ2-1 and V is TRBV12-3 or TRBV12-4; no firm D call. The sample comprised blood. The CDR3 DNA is TGTGCCAGCAGTACTGGGCTCGTCCCCTTAGCTGGTAGCAATGAGCAGTTCTTC. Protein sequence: CASSTGLVPLAGSNEQFF.